This T cell receptor beta chain was captured by sequencing in a study of regulatory T cells in long-lasting Graves disease. Construction of the TCR beta libraries employed iRepertoire HTBI primers in conjunction with Arm-PCR of CDR3 regions. TCRdb analysed the multiplex PCR reads with MiXCR anew, one entry per CDR3 protein. The table records a few hundred thousand distinct CDR3 sequences, approximately 21% of them present only once. General study results and limits: Patients with persistent Graves' had lower TCR diversity than newly diagnosed patients. Favored gene segments in persistent disease were TRBV28, TRBJ1-2 and TRBJ2-5. Because few samples were included, accuracy may have been lower.

Time point meaning: persistent/refractory GD, antithyroid drugs over 5 years with positive TRAb. The TCR library was made from RNA that had been extracted from PBMCs in TRIzol. V was pared by 1 base and J by 1 base, with 12 bases between. Germline-derived CDR1 and CDR2 are SGHRS and YFSETQ. This CDR3 region has 15 residues. About this clonotype itself: What it binds is unknown.

The clonotype originates from a female donor with Graves disease. The chain joins TRBV5-1 to TRBJ2-7; possibly TRBD1 for D (6 bases). The sequenced sample was peripheral blood mononuclear cells (PBMCs), obtained when the disease was refractory, from a patient treated with antithyroid drugs. The CDR3 sequence: CASSLMGRGSYEQYF. Written as DNA, the CDR3 is TGCGCCAGCAGCTTGATGGGCAGGGGTTCCTACGAGCAGTACTTC. The variable domain in full, completed from reference TRBV5-1 and TRBJ2-7, reads KAGVTQTPRYLIKTRGQQVTLSCSPISGHRSVSWYQQTPGQGLQFLFEYFSETQRNKGNFPGRFSGRQFSNSRSEMNVSTLELGDSALYLCASSLMGRGSYEQYFGPGTRLTVT.